This TCR beta chain was obtained from a study of molecular identifiers for immune sequencing clone quantification. TCRdb independently ran MiXCR on the PCR reads; one entry per CDR3 protein. The repertoire has 300,000 to 350,000 distinct CDR3 sequences, roughly 23% of them found once; the top ten carry 0.81%. CDR1 is SEHNR, CDR2 FQNEAQ, per germline (reference sequence). The CDR3 is made up of 14 amino acids. V was cut by 7 bases and J by 2 bases, with 12 bases left in between. This clonotype showed up many times. The chain couples TRBV7-9 to TRBJ2-1; a weak D match, TRBD2 (6 bases). This sequence originates from a human donor in good health. Some libraries in this study had Jurkat cell RNA spiked in. Material for sequencing was naive CD8+ T cells from blood, with Jurkat cell RNA spiked in. Subset meaning: FACS-sorted CD8+CD4-CCR7+CD45RA+ naive T cells. For the CDR3, the DNA is TGTGCCAGCACGGGACTTCCGACCTACAATGAGCAGTTCTTC. Translation: CASTGLPTYNEQFF.